The 5 T cell receptor beta chains presented below share a single source sample, sequenced in a study of blood T cell repertoires in COVID-19. Using immunoSEQ multiplex PCR, the repertoire was profiled, and TCRdb retains in-frame clones only, with some absent. The sample holds 180,000 or so clones, 85% to 90% seen once. The sequenced sample consisted of peripheral blood. The receptors were gathered from a person between 65 and 80 years old with COVID-19, enrolled during active disease.

The V gene is TRBV15, the J gene TRBJ1-4, with 8 bases fitting TRBD1. This CDR3 region has 14 residues. With 0 bases clipped from V and 13 bases from J, the junction kept 7 bases outside the gene matches. Germline V gene data show CDR1 as LNHNV and CDR2 as YYDKDF (reference sequence). The CDR3 spells CATSRDRGGQVLFF. For the CDR3, the DNA is TGTGCCACCAGCAGAGATCGTGGGGGACAGGTACTGTTTTTT.

V gene TRBV7-2 combines with J gene TRBJ2-3; D might be TRBD2 (6 bases). V lost 4 bases to trimming and J lost 2 bases, with 13 bases between them. From germline, CDR1 is SGHTA and CDR2 FQGNSA. The CDR3 extends over 15 amino acids. The CDR3 here is CASSSQRAYTDTQYF. The DNA of the CDR3 is TGTGCCAGCAGCTCCCAGCGGGCGTACACAGATACGCAGTATTTT.

J is TRBJ2-2 and V is TRBV7-2, with D possibly TRBD1 on 5 matching bases. CDR1 and CDR2 from the germline V gene are SGHTA and FQGNSA. Trimming shortened V by 4 bases and J by 4 bases, and 10 bases separated the two germline ends. CDR3 length equals 14 residues. The CDR3 coding sequence is TGTGCCAGCAGCTGGGGCATGTTCACCGGGGAGCTGTTTTTT. Residues: CASSWGMFTGELFF. Complete variable domain (other parts from reference TRBV7-2 and TRBJ2-2): GAGVSQSPSNKVTEKGKDVELRCDPISGHTALYWYRQSLGQGLEFLIYFQGNSAPDKSGLPSDRFSAERTGGSVSTLTIQRTQQEDSAVYLCASSWGMFTGELFFGEGSRLTVL.

The chain is built from TRBV5-1 and TRBJ1-6, with TRBD1 identical over 7 bases. CDR1 and CDR2 from the germline V gene are SGHRS and YFSETQ. J lost 6 bases, V lost 2 bases, and 8 bases had no gene match. The CDR3 sequence is 16 residues long. The CDR3 DNA sequence: TGCGCCAGCAGCTTAGGGGACAGCCCGTTTAATTCACCCCTCCACTTT. It encodes CASSLGDSPFNSPLHF. The full variable domain, completed using reference TRBV5-1 and TRBJ1-6, is KAGVTQTPRYLIKTRGQQVTLSCSPISGHRSVSWYQQTPGQGLQFLFEYFSETQRNKGNFPGRFSGRQFSNSRSEMNVSTLELGDSALYLCASSLGDSPFNSPLHFGNGTRLTVT.

This chain joins TRBV28 and TRBJ2-7; 7 bases align to TRBD1. Germline CDR1 reads MDHEN; CDR2 reads SYDVKM. The V gene end was trimmed by 7 bases and the J gene end by 2 bases; junction bases not matched to a gene: 2. CDR3 length: 12 amino acids. DNA for the CDR3: TGTGCCAGCACAGGGGGAACCTACGAGCAGTACTTC. This gives the protein CASTGGTYEQYF. The whole variable domain, filled in from reference TRBV28 and TRBJ2-7, reads DVKVTQSSRYLVKRTGEKVFLECVQDMDHENMFWYRQDPGLGLRLIYFSYDVKMKEKGDIPEGYSVSREKKERFSLILESASTNQTSMYLCASTGGTYEQYFGPGTRLTVT.